This T cell receptor (beta chain) was captured by sequencing in a study of blood T cell repertoires in COVID-19. This CDR3 contains 17 residues. Trimming took 1 base from V and 3 from J; bases not matched to a gene: 9. Per the germline V gene, CDR1 is SGHDN and CDR2 is FVKESK. The data were produced by immunoSEQ multiplex PCR, yet TCRdb's version contains in-frame clones alone and is incomplete. Of fewer than 300,000 clones in the sample, about 91% were seen once. Sequencing was done on a sample of PBMCs or T cells enriched from blood (not recorded which). The chain is built from TRBV14 and TRBJ2-1, with TRBD2 identical over 7 bases. The TCR was taken from a woman aged 40 to 50 with acute COVID-19. The CDR3 here is CASSQAQGLTNYNEQFF. CDR3 DNA: TGTGCCAGCAGCCAAGCCCAGGGACTAACCAACTACAATGAGCAGTTCTTC.